Listed below are T cell receptor beta chains from one sample, sequenced in a study of blood T cell repertoires in COVID-19. The data were produced by immunoSEQ multiplex PCR, yet TCRdb's version contains in-frame clones alone and is incomplete. The sample holds hundreds of thousands of clones, roughly 91% seen once. Source material: peripheral blood. The receptors here all came from a woman aged 45-59 years with COVID-19, enrolled during active disease. Each CDR3 is given without its conserved first and last residue. The D gene is left open where the match is weak.

TRBV7-2	12	NA	TRBJ1-5	ASSTQLINQPQH
TRBV7-3	12	NA	TRBJ2-3	ASSADRHTDTQY
TRBV27	11	NA	TRBJ2-7	ASSSTGPYEQY
TRBV19	13	NA	TRBJ1-1	ASSIDGREWTEAF
TRBV20-1	8	NA	TRBJ1-1	SAPPPEAF
TRBV24-1	10	NA	TRBJ2-5	ATSDEGETQY
TRBV3-1/TRBV3-2	12	NA	TRBJ1-1	ASSQDFVGGEAF
TRBV2	14	NA	TRBJ1-2	ASSEARGSGGYGYT
TRBV5-1	11	NA	TRBJ1-5	ASSLSGKEPQH
TRBV5-1	15	TRBD1	TRBJ2-7	ASSFLQGADVTYEQY
TRBV13	12	NA	TRBJ1-6	ASSSGGRNSPLH
TRBV6-5	12	NA	TRBJ2-5	ASRGQGFRETQY
TRBV5-1	10	NA	TRBJ2-3	ASSDARDTQY
TRBV7-8	12	NA	TRBJ1-1	ASSLVTGNTEAF
TRBV28	11	NA	TRBJ1-6	ASSGDQRSPLH
TRBV18	12	TRBD1	TRBJ1-2	ASSPRQGGYGYT
TRBV2	11	NA	TRBJ1-5	ASLGTGPQPQH
TRBV27	15	NA	TRBJ1-4	ASSPAGPRGKDEKLF
TRBV19	11	TRBD2	TRBJ2-3	ASLAGGRDTQY
TRBV18	14	TRBD1	TRBJ2-2	ASSPRTGANTGELF
TRBV7-8	12	NA	TRBJ1-4	ASSLPGTNEKLF
TRBV29-1	10	NA	TRBJ1-1	SVLLPGTEAF
TRBV11-2	14	TRBD1	TRBJ1-6	ASSPRDNRGMSPLH
TRBV6-6	9	NA	TRBJ2-7	ASGTVNEQY
TRBV30	9	NA	TRBJ2-3	AFSGTDTQY
TRBV2	13	NA	TRBJ1-6	ASSEWNSLNSPLH
TRBV11-2	9	NA	TRBJ1-2	ASSYRDGYT
TRBV6-5	9	NA	TRBJ1-1	ASRQGPEAF
TRBV5-5	14	NA	TRBJ2-2	ASSFSAATNTGELF
TRBV13	12	TRBD1	TRBJ1-5	ASSFTGEDQPQH
TRBV2	11	NA	TRBJ1-3	ASKGLNGNTIY
TRBV7-9	11	NA	TRBJ1-2	ASSSSDRHGYT
TRBV29-1	14	TRBD1	TRBJ2-3	SASHSGTGGTDTQY
TRBV28	14	NA	TRBJ1-5	ASSSLYLQGYQPQH
TRBV30	11	TRBD1	TRBJ1-3	AWNRGFGNTIY
TRBV30	11	TRBD1	TRBJ1-2	AWRGQGAYGYT
TRBV9	13	TRBD1	TRBJ1-6	ASSVEPTGDSPLH
TRBV7-9	12	NA	TRBJ2-7	ASSLDGGSYEQY
TRBV3-1/TRBV3-2	10	NA	TRBJ1-1	ASSPGDTEAF
TRBV18	13	NA	TRBJ2-7	ASSQPGLSSYEQY
TRBV11-2	15	NA	TRBJ1-3	ASSLSRPTGSGNTIY
TRBV28	12	TRBD2	TRBJ2-3	ASRSGGALDTQY
TRBV28	13	NA	TRBJ2-3	ASSYRGGGTDTQY
TRBV6-6	13	NA	TRBJ1-5	ASSIQQGGGQPQH
TRBV6-5	12	NA	TRBJ1-2	ASRPFTGKYGYT
TRBV6-5	12	TRBD1	TRBJ1-1	ASSYSPDRGEAF
TRBV3-1/TRBV3-2	14	TRBD1	TRBJ2-4	ASSLLTGLAKNIQY
TRBV6-5	11	NA	TRBJ1-1	ASSFLYREQAF
TRBV29-1	12	TRBD1	TRBJ1-2	ITQGTGSNYGYT
TRBV28	12	NA	TRBJ1-4	ASSLGGANEKLF
TRBV5-1	13	NA	TRBJ1-2	ASSLRGQGNYGYT
TRBV9	13	NA	TRBJ2-4	ASSARGWDKNIQY